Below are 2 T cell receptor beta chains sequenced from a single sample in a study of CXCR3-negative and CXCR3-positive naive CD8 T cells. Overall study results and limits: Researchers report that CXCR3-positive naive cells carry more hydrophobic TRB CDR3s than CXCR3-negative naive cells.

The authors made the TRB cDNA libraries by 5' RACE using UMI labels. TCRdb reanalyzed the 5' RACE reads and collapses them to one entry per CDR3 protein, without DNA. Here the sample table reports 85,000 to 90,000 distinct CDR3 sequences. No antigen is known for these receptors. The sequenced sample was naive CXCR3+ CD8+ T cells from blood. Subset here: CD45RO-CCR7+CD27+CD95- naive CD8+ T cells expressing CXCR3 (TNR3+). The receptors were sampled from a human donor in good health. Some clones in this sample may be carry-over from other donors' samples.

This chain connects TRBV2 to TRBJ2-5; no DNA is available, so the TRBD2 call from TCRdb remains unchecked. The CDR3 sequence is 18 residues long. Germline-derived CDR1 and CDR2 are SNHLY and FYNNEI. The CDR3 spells CASLNPTSGTNIQETQYF.

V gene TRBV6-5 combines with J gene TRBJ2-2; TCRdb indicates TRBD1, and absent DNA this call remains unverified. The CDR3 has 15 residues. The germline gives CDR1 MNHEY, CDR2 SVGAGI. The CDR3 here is CASSFYREYAGELFF.